This TCR beta chain was identified in a study of a mutant IDH1 vaccine in newly diagnosed glioma (dated by TCRdb to about 2021). At the level of the whole study: Patients were given eight vaccinations, in weeks 1, 3, 5, 7, 11, 15, 19 and 23, which matched visits V03 through V10. Of the roughly 34 treated patients, around 62% were male and roughly 38% were female, and a mean age of roughly 40 years was recorded. Prior to enrollment, patients had been given standard therapy consisting of radiotherapy alone, temozolomide alone, or radiochemotherapy with temozolomide, with the combination given to most patients. Vaccination started 4-6 weeks after radiotherapy alone, or was given together with temozolomide cycles in the groups whose treatment included chemotherapy. Longitudinal TCRB deep sequencing was performed for 20 to 25 treated patients wherever samples were available for exploratory analyses. Peripheral blood was drawn at six visits: V03 (baseline), V05, V07, V10, V12 and V13.

Findings and caveats that apply to the study as a whole: Across multiple MHC alleles, vaccine-induced immune responses were seen in around 93% of patients. The authors noted that analyses of patient blood samples could not be reproduced because of sample limitations. PBMC samples for TCRB deep sequencing were selected based on availability. No apparent relationship was observed between pseudoprogression and alterations in the top peripheral T cell clonotypes detected by TCRB sequencing.

The time point label here, explained by the study, means: week 23, last vaccination. Every vaccine dose consisted of 300 ug of a 20-mer mutant IDH1 peptide in Montanide, administered subcutaneously together with topical imiquimod. All donors had newly diagnosed IDH1-mutant astrocytomas of WHO grade 3 or 4 that showed loss of nuclear ATRX. The samples were drawn from NOA16, a multicentre, single-arm, open-label phase I trial in Germany that tested a mutant IDH1 peptide vaccine in humans for the first time. The DNeasy Blood and Tissue Kit was used to extract genomic DNA from EDTA blood for TCRB sequencing. Points on this clone: Its antigen is currently not known. Base qualities are not at hand, and no much larger clone is one base apart.

Library preparation was by the immunoSEQ multiplex PCR assay. Following the manufacturer's protocol, the hsTCRB Kit was used to amplify rearranged TCR beta chain sequences. An Illumina MiSeq was used to sequence the TCRB libraries. The study's own analysis went as follows. The proprietary platform of the kit vendor was used for demultiplexing, trimming and gene mapping. The source is immuneACCESS, and TCRdb retained only in-frame sequences with V and J called. Part of the clones is not carried over; for the studies checked, unresolved V genes explain less than half of this, and the remainder is unexplained. V, J and clone size are those of that table, while D and trimming were read from the DNA. The sample contains 50,000 to 85,000 clones, approximately 87% of them found a single time. The top ten hold about 14% of the sample. According to the germline V gene, CDR1 reads SGHRS and CDR2 reads YFSETQ. The CDR3 goes from the cysteine to the phenylalanine over 17 residues. The DNA shown is the 51-base CDR3, in frame from base 1. Germline trimming amounts to 0 bases on V and 6 bases on J, with 11 as the count of junction bases outside the gene matches.

Recombination linked TRBV5-1 to TRBJ2-3; 9 of the junction bases match TRBD1. The source material was PBMCs, sampled from a glioma patient whose treatment included an IDH1 peptide vaccine. This sequence originates from a man in his late teens or twenties with glioma. The nucleotide sequence reads as follows: TGCGCCAGCAGCTTGGCACTTTGGACAGGGGAAAGGGATACGCAGTATTTT. The encoded protein is CASSLALWTGERDTQYF.